These 10 T cell receptor beta chains were all obtained from the same sample, sequenced in a study of cytomegalovirus exposure and HLA in healthy donors. PCR was performed using 60 Vbeta and 13 Jbeta primers. This table comes from immunoSEQ multiplex PCR, and its TCRdb copy is limited to in-frame clones, with some not included. The table records approximately 61,000 clones, roughly 66% of them present only once. Material for sequencing was PBMCs. These receptors all come from a woman in her fifties or sixties in good health and CMV-seronegative.

CDR3 DNA: TGCGCCAGCAGTAGGACAGGGGTAGGCGAGCAGTACTTC. It codes for CASSRTGVGEQYF. The rearrangement uses TRBV10-1 and TRBJ2-7, with 9 bases fitting TRBD1. From germline, CDR1 is WNHNN and CDR2 SYGVQD (reference sequence). Trimming at V came to 5 bases and at J to 6 bases, leaving 5 bases not matched to a gene. The CDR3 loop spans 13 amino acids.

The chain carries TRBV7-3 and TRBJ1-1; weak D call: TRBD1 (5 bases). Trimming shortened V by 6 bases and J by 1 base, and 12 bases separated the two germline ends. CDR3 length: 14 amino acids. Per the germline V gene, CDR1 is SGHTA and CDR2 is FQGTGA. This CDR3 is CASRFSTANTEAFF. The CDR3 DNA is TGTGCCAGCAGGTTTTCGACAGCGAACACTGAAGCTTTCTTT.

The J gene is TRBJ2-2, the V gene TRBV11-3; 9 positions agree with TRBD2. CDR3 length equals 15 residues. CDR1 and CDR2 (germline): SGHNT, YENEEA. Trimming cost V 3 bases and J 4 bases; bases outside gene matches: 3. CDR3 sequence reads: CASSFRREGTGELFF. CDR3 nucleotides: TGTGCCAGCAGCTTCCGGCGGGAGGGCACCGGGGAGCTGTTTTTT.

The chain joins TRBV5-6 to TRBJ2-5, with D possibly TRBD2 on 5 matching bases. The CDR3 is 16 residues long. Trimming removed 3 bases at V and 4 bases at J, with 19 bases between. The germline gives CDR1 SGHDT, CDR2 YYEEEE. CDR3 bases: TGTGCCAGCAGCTCCCCTCGCGGAGGTACAAGAGAGACCCAGTACTTC. Translated, it gives CASSSPRGGTRETQYF.

The chain is built from TRBV6-5 and TRBJ2-7; D may be TRBD2 (5 bases). From germline, CDR1 is MNHEY and CDR2 SVGAGI. V lost 6 bases and J 3 bases, leaving 15 bases between the germline ends. This CDR3 is built from 14 residues. CDR3 in amino acids: CASSHGGGDYEQYF. DNA for the CDR3: TGTGCCAGCAGCCATGGAGGTGGTGACTACGAGCAGTACTTC.

J is TRBJ2-3 and V is TRBV4-3; D is unresolved. The CDR3 loop spans 16 amino acids. Germline assignment: CDR1 LGHNA and CDR2 YSLEER. V was pared by 1 base and J by 2 bases, with 13 bases between. The CDR3 sequence is CASSQGGGRPTDTQYF. The CDR3 DNA is TGCGCCAGCAGCCAAGGAGGCGGCCGTCCCACAGATACGCAGTATTTT.

This sequence joins TRBV29-1 and TRBJ2-1, with no clear D. CDR3 size: 13 residues. CDR1 and CDR2 from the germline V gene are SQVTM and ANQGSEA. V lost 7 bases to trimming and J lost 0 bases, with 10 bases between them. CDR3 in DNA: TGCAGCGCCCCTTCCAGCTCCTACAATGAGCAGTTCTTC. Translating gives CSAPSSSYNEQFF.

The table lists this clone with a few counts. The V and J genes are TRBV18 and TRBJ2-5; TRBD2 matches 7 bases. CDR1 KGHSH and CDR2 LQKENI come from the germline V gene. The trim removed 2 bases at V and 5 bases at J, leaving 11 bases unmatched. This CDR3 is built from 16 residues. The CDR3 region is CASSPFIRRGVETQYF. As DNA, the CDR3 is TGTGCCAGCTCACCATTTATACGACGGGGGGTGGAGACCCAGTACTTC.

J is TRBJ2-1 and V is TRBV7-3, with TRBD2 matching 8 bases. There are 15 residues in the CDR3. V lost 3 bases to trimming and J lost 4 bases; unmatched junction nucleotides: 5. Germline CDR1 SGHTA, CDR2 FQGTGA. CDR3 residues: CASSFSGNRYNEQFF. The CDR3 nucleotides read TGTGCCAGCAGCTTTAGCGGGAACCGTTACAATGAGCAGTTCTTC.

This chain's CDR3 is CASSFRDRGEAFF. In nucleotides, the CDR3 is TGTGCCAGCAGTTTCCGGGACAGGGGTGAAGCTTTCTTT. V gene TRBV28 combines with J gene TRBJ1-1, with TRBD1 matching over 10 bases. The junction had 2 bases not matched to a gene; V was cut back by 3 bases and J by 7 bases. Per germline, CDR1 MDHEN and CDR2 SYDVKM. The CDR3 sequence is 13 residues long. Variable domain in full (rest from reference TRBV28 and TRBJ1-1): DVKVTQSSRYLVKRTGEKVFLECVQDMDHENMFWYRQDPGLGLRLIYFSYDVKMKEKGDIPEGYSVSREKKERFSLILESASTNQTSMYLCASSFRDRGEAFFGQGTRLTVV.